The next 18 T cell receptor beta chains were all read from a single sample in a study of T-cell memory formation after mild COVID-19. TCRdb passed the 5' RACE reads through MiXCR, listing each CDR3 protein once. Among roughly 250,000 distinct CDR3 sequences listed, 15% to 20% were seen once. The sequenced material came from PBMCs or a T cell subset sorted from them (not recorded which). These receptors were collected from a man between 18 and 29 years old who had mild COVID-19 (a few samples of this study predate the infection). Cell type and time point are not known.

This clonotype showed up just a few times. The chain links TRBV28 to TRBJ2-2, with 8 bases that match TRBD1. Germline lookup yields CDR1 MDHEN and CDR2 SYDVKM. J was trimmed by 3 bases and V by 8 bases; bases with no gene match: 5. The CDR3 contains 14 residues. The DNA for the CDR3 is TGTGCCAGCGGGACAGGCGCTTACACCGGGGAGCTGTTTTTT. This gives the protein CASGTGAYTGELFF.

The chain combines TRBV6-6 with TRBJ2-7; perhaps TRBD1 as D (6 bases). Germline CDR1 reads MNHNY; CDR2 reads SVGAGI (reference sequence). This CDR3 contains 13 residues. V was pared by 4 bases and J by 4 bases, with 11 bases between. For the CDR3, the DNA is TGTGCCAGCAGTTTCGGACAGAAATACGAGCAGTACTTC. Encoded protein: CASSFGQKYEQYF.

This chain connects TRBV5-1 to TRBJ1-1; the D is unclear. The V and J ends lost 5 bases and 1 base respectively, with 15 bases between them. Germline V lookup: CDR1 SGHRS, CDR2 YFSETQ. The CDR3 consists of 15 residues. The CDR3 DNA is TGCGCCAGCAGACCGGCGGGCTTAGGGAACACTGAAGCTTTCTTT. Its protein is CASRPAGLGNTEAFF.

This clonotype was detected only a few times. The chain joins TRBV5-1 to TRBJ2-5, with TRBD1 matching over 9 bases. The junction had 11 bases not matched to a gene; V was cut back by 0 bases and J by 5 bases. This CDR3 comprises 17 residues. Germline lookup yields CDR1 SGHRS and CDR2 YFSETQ. The CDR3 DNA reads TGCGCCAGCAGCTTGGTTTCTGCGGACAGGGGCCTGGAGACCCAGTACTTC. It specifies CASSLVSADRGLETQYF.

J is TRBJ2-5 and V is TRBV7-2, with TRBD1 as a possible D gene (7 bases). Germline assignment: CDR1 SGHTA and CDR2 FQGNSA. The CDR3 totals 14 residues. V lost 5 bases to trimming and J lost 3 bases, with 13 bases between them. The CDR3 region is CASSHRGTEETQYF. CDR3 DNA sequence: TGTGCCAGCAGCCATCGCGGGACAGAAGAGACCCAGTACTTC.

V and J are TRBV3-1 and TRBJ1-6; unclear D gene. The CDR3 is 15 residues long. Trimming cost V 3 bases and J 8 bases, with 14 bases left between them. Germline-derived CDR1 and CDR2 are LGHDT and YNNKEL (reference sequence). CDR3 protein: CASSQEGAFHSPLHF. The CDR3 coding sequence is TGTGCCAGCAGCCAGGAGGGCGCGTTCCATTCACCCCTCCACTTT.

V and J are TRBV21-1 and TRBJ2-1; TRBD2, as called in the table, went unchecked against the DNA. TRBV21-1 is marked as a pseudogene. CDR3 length: 15 amino acids. The CDR3 is CASTPSGGRYNEQFF. CDR3 sequence (DNA): TGTGCCAGCACCCCTAGCGGGGGCCGATACAATGAGCAGTTCTTC.

This clonotype was seen a few times. The rearrangement links TRBV12-5 to TRBJ1-6, with D perhaps matching TRBD1 (5 bases). Germline V lookup: CDR1 LGHNT, CDR2 FRNRAP. V was pared by 5 bases and J by 7 bases, with 12 bases between. The CDR3 has 14 residues. As DNA, the CDR3 is TGTGCTAGTGGTAGAGACGGGGCCAATTCACCCCTCCACTTT. Its protein product is CASGRDGANSPLHF. Full variable domain (rest looked up from reference TRBV12-5 and TRBJ1-6): DARVTQTPRHKVTEMGQEVTMRCQPILGHNTVFWYRQTMMQGLELLAYFRNRAPLDDSGMPKDRFSAEMPDATLATLKIQPSEPRDSAVYFCASGRDGANSPLHFGNGTRLTVT.

The rearrangement joins TRBV6-2 or TRBV6-3 to TRBJ2-7; 10 nucleotides match TRBD1. The CDR3 covers 16 residues. After removal of 4 bases from V and 0 bases from J, the junction contained 6 bases not matched to a gene. Germline CDR1 reads MNHEY; CDR2 reads SVGEGT. CDR3 protein: CASSSGTGAASYEQYV. CDR3 DNA sequence: TGTGCCAGCAGTTCCGGGACAGGGGCTGCCTCCTACGAGCAGTACGTC.

The chain is built from TRBV12-3 or TRBV12-4 and TRBJ2-1; 7 bases match TRBD1. The CDR3 loop spans 17 amino acids. V lost 1 base to trimming and J lost 3 bases; unmatched junction nucleotides: 9. CDR3 sequence (DNA): TGTGCCAGCAGTTTAGGAGTCCGGGCAGGGGGCTACAATGAGCAGTTCTTC. Residues: CASSLGVRAGGYNEQFF.

This clonotype was observed a few times. The chain carries TRBV7-9 and TRBJ2-2; possible D gene TRBD1, 6 bases. CDR1 and CDR2 from the germline V gene are SEHNR and FQNEAQ (reference sequence). CDR3 length: 14 amino acids. V lost 7 bases to trimming and J lost 3 bases, with 12 bases between them. The CDR3 region has the DNA TGTGCCAGCACCCACAGGGTTGACACCGGGGAGCTGTTTTTT. It specifies CASTHRVDTGELFF.

This chain joins TRBV20-1 and TRBJ2-2, with D perhaps matching TRBD2 (5 bases). The ends were cut back, 1 base at V and 5 bases at J, with 8 bases in the middle. Germline V gene sequence: CDR1 DFQATT, CDR2 SNEGSKA (reference sequence). This CDR3 has 13 residues. CDR3 nucleotide sequence: TGCAGTGCTAGAGGATGGAGGACCGGGGAGCTGTTTTTT. Amino acids: CSARGWRTGELFF.

The genes are TRBV12-3 or TRBV12-4 and TRBJ1-2; D not resolved. The germline V and J ends were trimmed by 5 bases and 5 bases, with 12 bases remaining between them. The CDR3 spans 13 residues. The CDR3 region has the DNA TGTGCCAGCAGTGCCGGGAGGGAATATGGCTACACCTTC. Protein sequence: CASSAGREYGYTF.

The chain employs TRBV2 and TRBJ2-7; a weak D match, TRBD1 (6 bases). The CDR3 spans 14 residues. In germline, CDR1 is SNHLY, CDR2 FYNNEI. Between the trimmed V and J ends, which lost 6 bases and 0 bases, there was a span of 12 bases. CDR3 nucleotide sequence: TGTGCCAGCAGGAAAGGACAGCACTCCTACGAGCAGTACTTC. Amino acid sequence: CASRKGQHSYEQYF.

The genes are TRBV12-3 or TRBV12-4 and TRBJ1-1, with D possibly TRBD1 on 5 matching bases. Trimming removed 10 bases from V and 5 bases from J, with 14 bases in between. CDR3 size: 12 residues. The CDR3 is CAIDYRGTEAFF. The CDR3 DNA reads as TGTGCCATCGATTACCGGGGGACTGAAGCTTTCTTT.

The chain has TRBV4-1 and TRBJ2-4; TRBD1 is a possible D gene (6 bases). The CDR3 extends over 13 amino acids. Germline-derived CDR1 and CDR2 are MGHRA and YSYEKL. With 2 bases removed from V and 6 bases from J, the gap between germline ends came to 8 bases. CDR3 coding DNA: TGCGCCAGCAGCCAACAGGGGCTAAACATTCAGTACTTC. Residues: CASSQQGLNIQYF.

The chain joins TRBV7-7 to TRBJ2-2; D gene unclear. V lost 3 bases, J lost 0 bases, and 5 bases lay in between. Germline assignment: CDR1 SSHAT and CDR2 FNYEAQ (reference sequence). The CDR3 is 14 amino acids. The CDR3 protein is CASSFTTNTGELFF. DNA of the CDR3: TGTGCCAGCAGCTTTACTACGAACACCGGGGAGCTGTTTTTT.

In its sample, this clonotype was seen a few times. The genes are TRBV5-1 and TRBJ2-1, with TRBD1 matching 8 bases. Germline V gene data show CDR1 as SGHRS and CDR2 as YFSETQ. Trimming cost V 0 bases and J 1 base; bases outside gene matches: 12. The CDR3 sequence is 19 residues long. The CDR3, as DNA: TGCGCCAGCAGCTTGGCTCGCTGGCAGGGGGCCGATTCCTACAATGAGCAGTTCTTC. Translating it yields CASSLARWQGADSYNEQFF.